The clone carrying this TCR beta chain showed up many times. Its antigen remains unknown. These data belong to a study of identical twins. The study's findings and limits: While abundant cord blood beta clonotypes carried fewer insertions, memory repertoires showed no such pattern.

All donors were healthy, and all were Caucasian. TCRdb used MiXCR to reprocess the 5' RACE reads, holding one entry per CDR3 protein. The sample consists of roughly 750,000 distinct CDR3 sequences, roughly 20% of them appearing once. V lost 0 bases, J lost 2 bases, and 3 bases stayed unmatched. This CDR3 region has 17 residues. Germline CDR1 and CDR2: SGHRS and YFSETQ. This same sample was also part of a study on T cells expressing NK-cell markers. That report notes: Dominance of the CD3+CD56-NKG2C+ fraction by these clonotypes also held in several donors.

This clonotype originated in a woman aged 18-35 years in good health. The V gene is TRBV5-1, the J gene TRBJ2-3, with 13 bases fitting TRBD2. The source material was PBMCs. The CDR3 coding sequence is TGCGCCAGCAGCTTGGAGGGACTAGCGGGGCCCACAGATACGCAGTATTTT. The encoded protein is CASSLEGLAGPTDTQYF.